Listed here are 29 T cell receptor beta chains from one sample, sequenced in a study of a mutant IDH1 vaccine in newly diagnosed glioma. Their specific antigens are unknown. Time point indicated: week 5, during vaccination. Each vaccine dose was 300 ug of mutant IDH1 20-mer peptide, with topical imiquimod. The assay was immunoSEQ multiplex PCR, and TCRdb's table has in-frame clones only and misses some. This table has 40,000 to 50,000 clones, approximately 85% appearing once. The input for sequencing was PBMCs, taken from a glioma patient whose treatment included an IDH1 peptide vaccine. The receptors shown here come from a man in his forties with glioma.

In regard to this clone: The same CDR3 is also encoded by other DNA sequences in this sample. J is TRBJ2-6 and V is TRBV5-1; the D is unclear. This CDR3 has 14 amino acids. Trimming stripped 6 bases from V and 2 bases from J, with 9 bases between. Germline CDR1 reads SGHRS; CDR2 reads YFSETQ. CDR3: CASTPGTGANVLTF. The DNA of the CDR3 is TGCGCCAGCACCCCGGGCACTGGGGCCAACGTCCTGACTTTC.

This clone was seen just once. The chain is built from TRBV15 and TRBJ1-3; D not certain. V was cut by 0 bases and J by 3 bases, with 9 bases left in between. The CDR3 has 15 residues. The germline V gene encodes CDR1 LNHNV and CDR2 YYDKDF (reference sequence). CDR3 bases: TGTGCCACCAGCAGAGAATTCCGCGGTGGAAACACCATATATTTT. Amino acids: CATSREFRGGNTIYF.

This rearrangement joins TRBV2 to TRBJ2-5; D unresolved. The CDR3 is made up of 12 amino acids. Germline V gene data show CDR1 as SNHLY and CDR2 as FYNNEI. The V gene lost 1 base and the J gene lost 3 bases, with 3 bases spanning the gap. The CDR3 nucleotides read TGTGCCAGCAGTGAAGTAGAAGAGACCCAGTACTTC. This codes for CASSEVEETQYF.

The chain has TRBV19 and TRBJ2-1, with 7 nucleotides matching TRBD2. The CDR3 is 13 residues long. The trim removed 4 bases at V and 4 bases at J, leaving 1 base unmatched. The V gene's germline CDR1 is LNHDA and CDR2 SQIVND (reference sequence). The CDR3 sequence: CASSSGGYNEQFF. Written as DNA, the CDR3 is TGTGCCAGTAGTAGCGGGGGTTACAATGAGCAGTTCTTC.

A single count supports this clone. The J gene is TRBJ2-5, the V gene TRBV4-1, with 7 positions matching TRBD1. CDR1 is MGHRA and CDR2 is YSYEKL in the germline V gene. This CDR3 has 14 amino acids. J gave up 5 bases and V 0 bases, and 3 bases lay outside the gene matches. In nucleotides, the CDR3 is TGCGCCAGCAGCCAAGAACACAGGGGTGAGACCCAGTACTTC. Amino acid sequence: CASSQEHRGETQYF.

The chain recombines TRBV5-6 with TRBJ2-2, with unresolved D. Germline values: CDR1 SGHDT, CDR2 YYEEEE. This CDR3 is built from 13 residues. V was trimmed by 2 bases and J by 2 bases, leaving 4 bases between them. CDR3 nucleotides: TGTGCCAGCAGCTTTTATAACACCGGGGAGCTGTTTTTT. Translating gives CASSFYNTGELFF.

The gene calls are TRBV7-3 and TRBJ2-5, with D possibly being TRBD2 (6 bases). The germline gives CDR1 SGHTA, CDR2 FQGTGA. The CDR3 extends over 16 amino acids. V dropped 0 bases and J dropped 5 bases, with 16 bases sitting between them. The CDR3 coding sequence is TGTGCCAGCAGCTTAACCCGCTTAGCGGACCGGGAGACCCAGTACTTC. Translating gives CASSLTRLADRETQYF.

This chain connects TRBV7-6 to TRBJ1-5, with D possibly TRBD1 on 5 matching bases. The CDR3 consists of 14 residues. Deletions cut 1 base from V and 6 bases from J, with 10 bases between. Germline V gene lookup returns CDR1 SGHVS and CDR2 FNYEAQ. In nucleotides, the CDR3 is TGTGCCAGCAGCTTAGGGGGGTTAGCTCAGCCCCAGCATTTT. Translating it yields CASSLGGLAQPQHF.

V usage is TRBV7-3 and J usage is TRBJ2-5, with a tentative D call TRBD2 (7 bases). Germline V CDR1 and CDR2: SGHTA, FQGTGA. Trimming took 1 base from V and 3 from J, leaving 15 bases between them. This CDR3 contains 16 residues. The chain's CDR3 is CASSLIGGGGKETQYF. The CDR3 DNA reads as TGTGCCAGCAGCTTAATAGGGGGAGGGGGTAAAGAGACCCAGTACTTC.

The chain joins TRBV9 to TRBJ2-7, with 7 bases that match TRBD2. The V gene end was trimmed by 3 bases and the J gene end by 7 bases; junction bases not matched to a gene: 4. Germline CDR1 reads SGDLS; CDR2 reads YYNGEE. The CDR3 loop spans 12 amino acids. The CDR3 DNA follows: TGTGCCAGCAGCGGTGGGGGGGGAGAGCAGTACTTC. Residues: CASSGGGGEQYF.

The sample holds a few counts of this clone. The chain is built from TRBV11-2 and TRBJ1-1; 8 bases are shared with TRBD1. Germline CDR1 SGHAT, CDR2 FQNNGV. V shed 5 bases and J 10 bases; nucleotides not matched to a gene: 18. The CDR3 extends over 16 amino acids. CDR3 region: CASSRPRGTGGGGAFF. Here the CDR3 DNA reads TGTGCCAGCAGCCGTCCCCGTGGGACAGGAGGTGGCGGAGCTTTCTTT.

The chain combines TRBV25-1 with TRBJ2-6; D ambiguous. From germline, CDR1 is MGHDK and CDR2 SYGVNS. The CDR3 extends over 17 amino acids. Deletions cut 0 bases from V and 5 bases from J, with 14 bases between. CDR3 bases: TGTGCCAGCAGTGAATACTCATCTCCCTTAAGGGCCAACGTCCTGACTTTC. The encoded protein is CASSEYSSPLRANVLTF. The variable domain in full, with the rest retrieved from reference TRBV25-1 and TRBJ2-6, is EADIYQTPRYLVIGTGKKITLECSQTMGHDKMYWYQQDPGMELHLIHYSYGVNSTEKGDLSSESTVSRIRTEHFPLTLESARPSHTSQYLCASSEYSSPLRANVLTFGAGSRLTVL.

The genes are TRBV9 and TRBJ2-1; D may be TRBD1 or TRBD2 (7 bases each). There are 16 residues in the CDR3. Germline-derived CDR1 and CDR2 are SGDLS and YYNGEE. Trimming cost V 2 bases and J 6 bases, with 18 bases left between them. The chain's CDR3 is CASSVLSAGQSNEQFF. CDR3 nucleotide sequence: TGTGCCAGCAGCGTTCTCTCAGCGGGACAGTCCAATGAGCAGTTCTTC.

The rearrangement uses TRBV6-6 and TRBJ2-1, with 7 bases fitting TRBD2. CDR1 is MNHNY, CDR2 SVGAGI, per germline (reference sequence). With 0 bases clipped from V and 7 bases from J, the junction kept 9 bases outside the gene matches. This CDR3 region has 16 residues. CDR3 sequence: CASSYSTDVRENEQFF. The CDR3 coding sequence is TGTGCCAGCAGTTACTCGACCGACGTGCGGGAGAATGAGCAGTTCTTC.

The chain couples TRBV6-1 to TRBJ1-3; perhaps TRBD1 as D (5 bases). Germline values: CDR1 MNHNS, CDR2 SASEGT. The CDR3 has 15 residues. Deletions cut 6 bases from V and 0 bases from J, with 12 bases between. The CDR3 is CASRGLPSSGNTIYF. As DNA, the CDR3 is TGTGCCAGCAGGGGACTTCCGAGCTCTGGAAACACCATATATTTT.

The chain has TRBV5-1 and TRBJ2-2; TRBD2 matches 7 bases. Per the germline V gene, CDR1 is SGHRS and CDR2 is YFSETQ. The CDR3 is made up of 15 amino acids. V lost 2 bases, J lost 5 bases, and 6 bases stayed unmatched. The CDR3 here is CASSFKAGATGELFF. Here the CDR3 DNA reads TGCGCCAGCAGCTTCAAGGCGGGAGCGACCGGGGAGCTGTTTTTT. The full variable domain, in which reference TRBV5-1 and TRBJ2-2 provide the parts outside the CDR3, is KAGVTQTPRYLIKTRGQQVTLSCSPISGHRSVSWYQQTPGQGLQFLFEYFSETQRNKGNFPGRFSGRQFSNSRSEMNVSTLELGDSALYLCASSFKAGATGELFFGEGSRLTVL.

The chain couples TRBV2 to TRBJ2-3; tentative D call: TRBD2 (5 bases). V was clipped by 6 bases and J by 8 bases, with 15 bases between them. Germline V gene data show CDR1 as SNHLY and CDR2 as FYNNEI. The CDR3 extends over 13 amino acids. As DNA, the CDR3 is TGTGCCAGCAGAGGGTTCTACGGAGGTACGCAGTATTTT. Translated, it gives CASRGFYGGTQYF.

The rearrangement links TRBV10-3 to TRBJ2-1; perhaps D is TRBD1 or TRBD2 (7 bases each). Germline V gene data show CDR1 as ENHRY and CDR2 as SYGVKD. This CDR3 region has 15 residues. V was shortened by 7 bases and J by 5 bases, with 18 bases between the two germline ends. The CDR3 DNA sequence: TGTGCCATCAAGCAGGGGGGGGTAGCTGACAATGAGCAGTTCTTC. Translating gives CAIKQGGVADNEQFF.

The V gene is TRBV2, the J gene TRBJ2-2; D is possibly TRBD2 (5 bases). Trimming took off 4 bases at V and 2 bases at J, with 8 bases between the two ends. Germline V CDR1 and CDR2: SNHLY, FYNNEI. The CDR3 is made up of 14 amino acids. The CDR3 is CASSGLANTGELFF. The CDR3 DNA sequence: TGTGCCAGCAGTGGCCTAGCAAACACCGGGGAGCTGTTTTTT.

This clone was recorded once. The V call is TRBV5-1, the J call TRBJ2-3, with a possible D match to TRBD1 (5 bases). V was pared by 3 bases and J by 4 bases, with 12 bases between. The V gene's germline CDR1 is SGHRS and CDR2 YFSETQ. The CDR3 runs 14 residues. Here the CDR3 DNA reads TGCGCCAGCAGCTCGGCAGGGCATGCAGATACGCAGTATTTT. Its translation is CASSSAGHADTQYF.

The chain employs TRBV7-3 and TRBJ2-2; D is uncertain. V lost 6 bases and J 6 bases, leaving 8 bases between the germline ends. Germline V gene lookup returns CDR1 SGHTA and CDR2 FQGTGA. The CDR3 spans 12 residues. In nucleotides, the CDR3 is TGTGCCAGCAGTCCCAGGCCCGGGGAGCTGTTTTTT. Residues: CASSPRPGELFF.

This clone showed up just a few times. The V and J genes are TRBV2 and TRBJ1-5; TRBD1 agrees at 9 bases. Germline CDR1 SNHLY, CDR2 FYNNEI. The length of the CDR3 is 16 residues. The junction had 11 bases not matched to a gene; V was cut back by 6 bases and J by 5 bases. CDR3 loop: CASRGRTGVTDQPQHF. In nucleotides, the CDR3 is TGTGCCAGCAGGGGACGGACAGGGGTAACGGATCAGCCCCAGCATTTT.

This chain links TRBV18 with TRBJ1-1; D is ambiguous. The germline gives CDR1 KGHSH, CDR2 LQKENI. The CDR3 runs to 13 residues. Deletions cut 3 bases from V and 6 bases from J, with 11 bases between. The CDR3 reads CASSPPLGAEAFF. CDR3 DNA sequence: TGTGCCAGCTCACCCCCATTGGGAGCTGAAGCTTTCTTT.

The gene calls are TRBV5-1 and TRBJ2-2; 8 nucleotides align to TRBD2. With 0 bases clipped from V and 3 bases from J, the junction kept 7 bases outside the gene matches. The CDR3 loop spans 17 amino acids. CDR1 SGHRS and CDR2 YFSETQ come from the germline V gene. The CDR3: CASSLVPAGADTGELFF. The CDR3 DNA follows: TGCGCCAGCAGCTTGGTGCCAGCGGGAGCGGACACCGGGGAGCTGTTTTTT.

J is TRBJ1-3 and V is TRBV19; 7 bases map to TRBD1. The CDR3 spans 15 residues. Germline loops: CDR1 LNHDA, CDR2 SQIVND (reference sequence). V shed 3 bases, J shed 0 bases, and the junction held 2 bases outside the gene matches. CDR3 DNA: TGTGCCAGTAGTATCGGACAGGACTCTGGAAACACCATATATTTT. Amino acid sequence: CASSIGQDSGNTIYF.

The chain carries TRBV29-1 and TRBJ2-6; the D is unclear. Germline V CDR1 and CDR2: SQVTM, ANQGSEA. CDR3 length equals 14 residues. V shed 7 bases and J shed 4 bases, with 14 bases lying between them. The CDR3, as DNA: TGCAGCGCCGAGGACCCACTCGGGGCCAACGTCCTGACTTTC. It yields the protein CSAEDPLGANVLTF.

This chain uses TRBV5-6 with TRBJ1-2; tentative D call: TRBD1 (5 bases). This CDR3 is 14 amino acids long. The germline gives CDR1 SGHDT, CDR2 YYEEEE. The V gene lost 0 bases and the J gene lost 8 bases, with 14 bases spanning the gap. CDR3 coding DNA: TGTGCCAGCAGCTTGGTCGCGGCACAGGCGGGCTACACCTTC. Its protein product is CASSLVAAQAGYTF.

The V and J genes are TRBV2 and TRBJ2-5, with 10 bases aligning to TRBD1. This CDR3 is built from 15 residues. J was trimmed by 5 bases and V by 3 bases; bases with no gene match: 6. Germline CDR1 and CDR2: SNHLY and FYNNEI. CDR3 DNA: TGTGCCAGCAGTGACGACAGGGGGCTGAGGGAGACCCAGTACTTC. Protein product: CASSDDRGLRETQYF.

CDR3 bases: TGTGCCAGCAGCTTAGGCGCAGCTTACAATGAGCAGTTCTTC. Protein: CASSLGAAYNEQFF. The rearrangement uses TRBV7-9 and TRBJ2-1; no clear D. The V end was cut by 1 base, the J end by 4 bases, with 8 bases between. The CDR3 contains 14 residues. Looked up from germline, CDR1 is SEHNR and CDR2 is FQNEAQ (reference sequence).